This is a list of T cell receptor beta chains from one sample in a study of T cell repertoires in cytomegalovirus infection. In TCRdb, the reads were re-called with MiXCR into one record per CDR3 protein. The data contain approximately 700,000 distinct CDR3 sequences, roughly 36% of them singletons. Sequenced sample: PBMCs. The origin of the receptors is a human donor in good health (CMV status not recorded). Some clones in this sample may be carry-over from other donors' samples. The CDR3 runs from the conserved cysteine through the conserved F or W. A D gene is named only where the DNA matches it firmly. Not all rows give a size; the values are once, few, many and, for expanded clones, a class.

D: .; size: .; J: TRBJ1-5; V: TRBV20-1; DNA: TGCAGTGCTGGACCGACAGGAAGTATTAGCAATCAGCCCCAGCATTTT; CDR3: CSAGPTGSISNQPQHF
D: .; size: once; J: TRBJ2-5; V: TRBV6-1; DNA: TGTGCCAGCAGTTCAAGCACCGGGAACACGGGAGAGACCCAGTACTTC; CDR3: CASSSSTGNTGETQYF
D: TRBD2; size: many; J: TRBJ2-1; V: TRBV7-6; DNA: TGTGCCAGCAGCTTAGACACTGGCCGGGGGGGGGCTAAGCAGTTCTTC; CDR3: CASSLDTGRGGAKQFF
D: .; size: few; J: TRBJ1-5; V: TRBV6-6; DNA: TGTGCCAGCAGTGACTTCTGGAATCAGCCCCAGCATTTT; CDR3: CASSDFWNQPQHF
D: .; size: .; J: TRBJ2-1; V: TRBV7-2; DNA: TGTGCCAGCAGCCTCAGGCCGGTTGCTTATGAGCAGTTCTTC; CDR3: CASSLRPVAYEQFF
D: .; size: .; J: TRBJ1-4; V: TRBV20-1; DNA: TGCAGTGCTAGAGAGGAAGGGCGGGGTGAAAAACTGTTTTTT; CDR3: CSAREEGRGEKLFF
D: .; size: few; J: TRBJ1-1; V: TRBV19; DNA: TGTGCCAGTAGTATCGTTTCGGCGGGCAGCACTGAAGCTTTCTTT; CDR3: CASSIVSAGSTEAFF
D: .; size: .; J: TRBJ1-1; V: TRBV12-3/TRBV12-4; DNA: TGTGCCAGCAGTTTACTCCATGAAGCTTTCTTT; CDR3: CASSLLHEAFF
D: .; size: .; J: TRBJ2-7; V: TRBV28; DNA: TGTGCCAGCAGTTTATATGGATTTAACAATAGGGGCGGTATCCACGAGCAGTACTTC; CDR3: CASSLYGFNNRGGIHEQYF
D: TRBD1; size: few; J: TRBJ1-4; V: TRBV28; DNA: TGTGCCAGCGGGGGGACAGGGGGAGATTCTGAAAAACTGTTTTTT; CDR3: CASGGTGGDSEKLFF
D: TRBD1; size: .; J: TRBJ1-4; V: TRBV19; DNA: TGTGCCAGTATTATGCCGGGACAGCCTAATGAAAAACTGTTTTTT; CDR3: CASIMPGQPNEKLFF
D: .; size: many; J: TRBJ2-3; V: TRBV7-2; DNA: TGTGCCAGCAGCTTGGCCCCTGGGGGCACAGATACGCAGTATTTT; CDR3: CASSLAPGGTDTQYF
D: .; size: once; J: TRBJ1-2; V: TRBV19; DNA: TGTGCCAGTATTAAGGTAAAAACAGGGAGAAGTGTCGGCTACACCTTC; CDR3: CASIKVKTGRSVGYTF
D: .; size: .; J: TRBJ2-2; V: TRBV19; DNA: TGTGCCAGTAGTATCCCGGGGGAAGCCGGGGAGCTGTTTTTT; CDR3: CASSIPGEAGELFF
D: TRBD2; size: .; J: TRBJ2-1; V: TRBV7-6; DNA: TGTGCCAGCAGCATACTAGCGGGAGGGCCAGGTGAGCAGTTCTTC; CDR3: CASSILAGGPGEQFF
D: TRBD2; size: many; J: TRBJ2-1; V: TRBV7-8; DNA: TGTGCCAGCAGCCCATTTAGCGGGCCCAGGCGTTACAATGAGCAGTTCTTC; CDR3: CASSPFSGPRRYNEQFF
D: TRBD1; size: .; J: TRBJ2-7; V: TRBV12-3/TRBV12-4; DNA: TGTGCCAGCAGTGCGACAGGGCCCTACGAGCAGTACTTC; CDR3: CASSATGPYEQYF
D: .; size: once; J: TRBJ2-3; V: TRBV7-9; DNA: TGTGCCAGCAGCTTAGCGGGACTGACCGGGGTTTTGCAGTATTTT; CDR3: CASSLAGLTGVLQYF
D: TRBD1; size: few; J: TRBJ2-7; V: TRBV28; DNA: TGTGCCAGCAGTTTGGTTTTAACAGGGGACAGGGGGGACCACGAGCAGTACTTC; CDR3: CASSLVLTGDRGDHEQYF
D: .; size: .; J: TRBJ1-2; V: TRBV14; DNA: TGTGCCAGCAGCCAAAACGTGGGAAATAACTATGGCTACACCTTC; CDR3: CASSQNVGNNYGYTF
D: .; size: .; J: TRBJ1-1; V: TRBV5-1; DNA: TGCGCCAGCAGGGGGGACCACGGGGTGAACACTGAAGCTTTCTTT; CDR3: CASRGDHGVNTEAFF
D: TRBD1; size: few; J: TRBJ2-7; V: TRBV6-5; DNA: TGTGCCAGCAGCCGGGGATTGGGACAGAAATACGAGCAGTACTTC; CDR3: CASSRGLGQKYEQYF
D: TRBD2; size: few; J: TRBJ2-5; V: TRBV7-9; DNA: TGTGCCAGCAGCTTAGGGTCTAGCGGGGCCCAGGAGACCCAGTACTTC; CDR3: CASSLGSSGAQETQYF
D: .; size: many; J: TRBJ2-7; V: TRBV7-2; DNA: TGTGCCAGCAGCAACAGGGTCGGTTCGTCCTACGAGCAGTACTTC; CDR3: CASSNRVGSSYEQYF
D: .; size: few; J: TRBJ1-6; V: TRBV7-2; DNA: TGTGCCAGCAGCAAGCCCGTATGGAAAGAGGGCTCCTATAATTCACCCCTCCACTTT; CDR3: CASSKPVWKEGSYNSPLHF
D: .; size: few; J: TRBJ2-2; V: TRBV19; DNA: TGTGCCAGTAGTATAGTAGGCACCGGGGAGCTGTTTTTT; CDR3: CASSIVGTGELFF
D: TRBD2; size: few; J: TRBJ2-5; V: TRBV7-8; DNA: TGTGCCAGCAGCCGCGATTATGTTACATACGGGACTAGCGGGGAAGAGACCCAGTACTTC; CDR3: CASSRDYVTYGTSGEETQYF
D: .; size: .; J: TRBJ1-1; V: TRBV12-3/TRBV12-4; DNA: TGTTCCAGCATACTCCCGGGGGTGGGATTGGCTGAAGCTTTCTTT; CDR3: CSSILPGVGLAEAFF
D: .; size: .; J: TRBJ1-2; V: TRBV30; DNA: TGTGCCTGGAGGTTACCAGGGTCGGGCGGCTACACCTTC; CDR3: CAWRLPGSGGYTF
D: TRBD1; size: few; J: TRBJ1-2; V: TRBV28; DNA: TGTGCCAGCAGTTCGGACAGGTCGTTCTATGGCTACACCTTC; CDR3: CASSSDRSFYGYTF
D: TRBD1; size: .; J: TRBJ1-4; V: TRBV28; DNA: TGTGCCAGCAGTCAGACAGGGGAGGATGAAAAACTGTTTTTT; CDR3: CASSQTGEDEKLFF
D: .; size: .; J: TRBJ2-7; V: TRBV6-5; DNA: TGTGCCAGCAGTTACTCGCACGGATACTCCTACGAGCAGTACTTC; CDR3: CASSYSHGYSYEQYF